This T cell receptor beta chain was retrieved from a study of CXCR3-negative and CXCR3-positive naive CD8 T cells. On this clonotype itself: Antigen: not known.

Each TRB cDNA library was prepared by 5' RACE (with UMI labels). TCRdb reprocessed the 5' RACE reads and stores each CDR3 protein as one record, lacking DNA. Its clone listing holds about 84,000 distinct CDR3 sequences. CD45RO-CCR7+CD27+CD95- characterized naive CD8+ T cells. CDR3 length: 16 amino acids. Germline V CDR1 and CDR2: MGHRA, YSYEKL. Study-wide results and caveats: High diversity, comparable across both naive subsets, contrasted with much lower diversity in memory CD8+ cells. For the naive subsets, surface CD5 was similar, and TCR strength was inferred from TRB CDR3 properties. The TRB CDR3s that CXCR3-positive naive cells carried were more hydrophobic than those of CXCR3-negative naive cells.

This sequence joins TRBV4-1 and TRBJ2-1; TCRdb returns TRBD1, unconfirmable since there is no DNA. The sequencing sample was made of naive CXCR3+ CD8+ T cells from blood. Documented subset: CD45RO-CCR7+CD27+CD95- naive CD8+ T cells expressing CXCR3 (TNR3+). The clonotype comes from a human donor in good health. Some clones in this sample may be carry-over from other donors' samples. CDR3 sequence: CASSQKTGRERDEQFF.